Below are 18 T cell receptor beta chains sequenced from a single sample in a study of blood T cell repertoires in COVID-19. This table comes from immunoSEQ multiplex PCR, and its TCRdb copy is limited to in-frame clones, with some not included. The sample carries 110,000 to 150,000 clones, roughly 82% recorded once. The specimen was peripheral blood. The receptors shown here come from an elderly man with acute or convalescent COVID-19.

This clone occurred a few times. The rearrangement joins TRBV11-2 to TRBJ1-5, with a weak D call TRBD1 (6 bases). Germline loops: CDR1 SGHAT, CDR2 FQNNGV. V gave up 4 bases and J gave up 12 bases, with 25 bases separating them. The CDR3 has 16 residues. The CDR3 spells CASSSNPGQTATGQHF. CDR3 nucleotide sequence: TGTGCCAGCAGCTCGAACCCCGGACAGACCGCCACAGGCCAGCATTTT. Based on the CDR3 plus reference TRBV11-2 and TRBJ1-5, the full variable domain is EAGVAQSPRYKIIEKRQSVAFWCNPISGHATLYWYQQILGQGPKLLIQFQNNGVVDDSQLPKDRFSAERLKGVDSTLKIQPAKLEDSAVYLCASSSNPGQTATGQHFGDGTRLSIL.

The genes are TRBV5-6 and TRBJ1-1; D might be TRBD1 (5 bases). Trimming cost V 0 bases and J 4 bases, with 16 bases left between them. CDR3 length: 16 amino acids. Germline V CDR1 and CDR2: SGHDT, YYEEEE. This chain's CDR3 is CASSLVGGGVTTEAFF. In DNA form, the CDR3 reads TGTGCCAGCAGCTTGGTGGGCGGAGGGGTAACCACTGAAGCTTTCTTT.

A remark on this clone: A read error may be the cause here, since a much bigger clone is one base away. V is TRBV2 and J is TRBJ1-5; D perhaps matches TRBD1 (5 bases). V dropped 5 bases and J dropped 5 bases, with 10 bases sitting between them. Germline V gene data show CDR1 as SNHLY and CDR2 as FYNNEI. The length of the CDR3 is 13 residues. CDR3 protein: CASSPGGDQPQHF. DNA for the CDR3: TGTGCCAGCAGTCCTGGGGGGGATCAGCCCCAGCATTTT.

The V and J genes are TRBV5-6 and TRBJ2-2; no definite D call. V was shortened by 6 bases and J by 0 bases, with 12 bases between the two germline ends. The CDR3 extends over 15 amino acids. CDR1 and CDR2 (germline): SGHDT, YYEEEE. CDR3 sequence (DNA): TGTGCCAGCAAGTTTTGGAGAACGAACACCGGGGAGCTGTTTTTT. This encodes CASKFWRTNTGELFF. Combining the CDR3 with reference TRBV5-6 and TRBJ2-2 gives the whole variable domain DAGVTQSPTHLIKTRGQQVTLRCSPKSGHDTVSWYQQALGQGPQFIFQYYEEEERQRGNFPDRFSGHQFPNYSSELNVNALLLGDSALYLCASKFWRTNTGELFFGEGSRLTVL.

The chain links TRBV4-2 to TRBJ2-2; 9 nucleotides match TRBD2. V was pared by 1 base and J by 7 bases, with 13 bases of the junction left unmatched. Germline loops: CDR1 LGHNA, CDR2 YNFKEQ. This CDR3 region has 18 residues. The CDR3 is CASSQGAAGGGAVGELFF. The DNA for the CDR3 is TGTGCCAGCAGCCAAGGGGCCGCGGGCGGGGGGGCGGTCGGGGAGCTGTTTTTT.

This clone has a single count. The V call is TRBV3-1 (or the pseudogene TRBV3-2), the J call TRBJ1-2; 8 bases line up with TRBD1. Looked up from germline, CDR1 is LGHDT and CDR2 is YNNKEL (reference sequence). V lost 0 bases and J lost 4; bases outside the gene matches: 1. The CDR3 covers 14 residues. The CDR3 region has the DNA TGTGCCAGCAGCCAAGAGACAGGGGTCTATGGCTACACCTTC. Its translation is CASSQETGVYGYTF.

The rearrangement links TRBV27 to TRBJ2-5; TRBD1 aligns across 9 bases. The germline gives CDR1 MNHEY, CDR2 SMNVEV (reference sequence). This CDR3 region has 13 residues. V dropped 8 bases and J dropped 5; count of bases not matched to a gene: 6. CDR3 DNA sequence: TGTGCCAGCTTTACCGGGACAGGGGAGACCCAGTACTTC. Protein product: CASFTGTGETQYF.

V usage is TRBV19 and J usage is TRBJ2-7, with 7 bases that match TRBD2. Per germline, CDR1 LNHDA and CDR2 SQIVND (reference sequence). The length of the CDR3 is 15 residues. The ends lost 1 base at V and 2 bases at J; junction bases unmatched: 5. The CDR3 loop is CASSIVAGDAYEQYF. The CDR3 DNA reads TGTGCCAGTAGTATAGTTGCGGGGGACGCCTACGAGCAGTACTTC.

CDR3 protein: CASSVTGSTYNEQFF. The CDR3 DNA reads as TGTGCCAGCAGCGTTACAGGGAGCACCTACAATGAGCAGTTCTTC. V and J are TRBV9 and TRBJ2-1; possible D gene TRBD1, 6 bases. This CDR3 region has 15 residues. Germline CDR1 and CDR2: SGDLS and YYNGEE. The germline V and J ends were trimmed by 2 bases and 2 bases, with 11 bases remaining between them.

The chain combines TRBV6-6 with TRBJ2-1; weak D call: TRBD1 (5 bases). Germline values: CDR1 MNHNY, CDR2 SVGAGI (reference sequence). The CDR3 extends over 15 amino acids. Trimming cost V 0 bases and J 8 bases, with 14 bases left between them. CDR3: CASSYSSGQGYEQFF. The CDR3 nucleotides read TGTGCCAGCAGTTACTCTTCAGGGCAGGGCTATGAGCAGTTCTTC.

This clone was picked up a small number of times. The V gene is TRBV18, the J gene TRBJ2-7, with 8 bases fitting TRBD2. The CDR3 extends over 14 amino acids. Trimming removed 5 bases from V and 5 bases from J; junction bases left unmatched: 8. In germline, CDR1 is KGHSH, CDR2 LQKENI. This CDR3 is CASSNPGGSNEQYF. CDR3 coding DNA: TGTGCCAGCTCAAATCCGGGGGGGAGCAACGAGCAGTACTTC.

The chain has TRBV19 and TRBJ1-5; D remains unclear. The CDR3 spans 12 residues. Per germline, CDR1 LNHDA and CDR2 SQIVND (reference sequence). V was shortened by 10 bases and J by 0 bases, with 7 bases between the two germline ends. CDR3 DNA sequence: TGTGCCACTAAGTTTAGCAATCAGCCCCAGCATTTT. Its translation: CATKFSNQPQHF.

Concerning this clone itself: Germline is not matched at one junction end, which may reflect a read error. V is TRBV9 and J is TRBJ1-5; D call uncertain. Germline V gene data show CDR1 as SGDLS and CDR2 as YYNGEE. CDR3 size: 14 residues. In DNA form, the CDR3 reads TGTGCCAGCAGCGTAGGAGGATTCAATGAGCCCCAGCATTTT. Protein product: CASSVGGFNEPQHF.

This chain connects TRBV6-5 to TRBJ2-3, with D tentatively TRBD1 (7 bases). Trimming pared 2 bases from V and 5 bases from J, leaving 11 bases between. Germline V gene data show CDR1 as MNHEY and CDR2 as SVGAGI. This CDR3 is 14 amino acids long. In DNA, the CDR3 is TGTGCCAGCAGTTACGGTCAGGGGGGAGATACGCAGTATTTT. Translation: CASSYGQGGDTQYF.

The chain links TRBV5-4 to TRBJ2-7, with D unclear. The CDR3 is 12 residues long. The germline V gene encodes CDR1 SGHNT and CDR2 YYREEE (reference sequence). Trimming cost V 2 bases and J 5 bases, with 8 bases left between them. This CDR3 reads CASSFQANEQYF. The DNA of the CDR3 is TGTGCCAGCAGCTTCCAAGCCAACGAGCAGTACTTC.

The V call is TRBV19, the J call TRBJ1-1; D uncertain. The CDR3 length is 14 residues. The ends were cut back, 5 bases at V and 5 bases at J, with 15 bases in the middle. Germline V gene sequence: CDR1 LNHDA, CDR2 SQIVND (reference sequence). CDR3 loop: CASSERLVRTEAFF. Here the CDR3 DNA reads TGTGCCAGTAGTGAGAGGTTGGTTAGGACTGAAGCTTTCTTT. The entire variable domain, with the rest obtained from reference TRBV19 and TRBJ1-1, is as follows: DGGITQSPKYLFRKEGQNVTLSCEQNLNHDAMYWYRQDPGQGLRLIYYSQIVNDFQKGDIAEGYSVSREKKESFPLTVTSAQKNPTAFYLCASSERLVRTEAFFGQGTRLTVV.

CDR3 DNA sequence: TGTGCCAGCAGCGCTCTAGCGGGGGGGACAGATACGCAGTATTTT. It specifies CASSALAGGTDTQYF. The chain joins TRBV9 to TRBJ2-3, with 12 bases identical to TRBD2. The CDR3 is 15 amino acids. The junction had 2 bases not matched to a gene; V was cut back by 3 bases and J by 3 bases. Germline V CDR1 and CDR2: SGDLS, YYNGEE.

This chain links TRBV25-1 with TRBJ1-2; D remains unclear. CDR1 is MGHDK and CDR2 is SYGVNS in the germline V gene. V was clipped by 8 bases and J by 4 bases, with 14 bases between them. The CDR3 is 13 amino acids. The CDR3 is CASSRSEGYGYTF. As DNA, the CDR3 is TGTGCCAGCTCAAGAAGTGAGGGCTATGGCTACACCTTC.